What follows are 15 T cell receptor beta chains derived from one specimen sequenced in a study of Ad26.COV2.S vaccination and SARS-CoV-2 variants. As for treatment: around 19 received Ad26.COV2.S at low or high dose, single or two shots; about 5 received placebo; per-sample allocation not given. Samples came from day 63 after the first vaccine or placebo injection. Assay used: immunoSEQ multiplex PCR; TCRdb lists only in-frame clones, some missing. The table has roughly 700,000 clones, more than 80% seen once. This specimen consisted of peripheral blood, obtained in a trial of Ad26.COV2.S vaccine versus placebo. The receptors were gathered from a person between 18 and 60 years old who received the Ad26.COV2.S COVID-19 vaccine or a placebo.

This clone has just one count. CDR3 coding DNA: TGTGCCAGCAGCTTAGAACCAGCCTCCCCGGCACAGTATTTT. It is translated as CASSLEPASPAQYF. The rearrangement uses TRBV7-3 and TRBJ2-3; no reliable D call. Deletions cut 2 bases from V and 12 bases from J, with 18 bases between. Germline V gene data show CDR1 as SGHTA and CDR2 as FQGTGA. The CDR3 has 14 residues.

To note about this clone: Other DNA sequences in the sample encode the same CDR3. V usage is TRBV3-1 (or the pseudogene TRBV3-2) and J usage is TRBJ2-2; D remains unclear. Germline V gives CDR1 LGHDT, CDR2 YNNKEL (reference sequence). The V end was cut by 0 bases, the J end by 5 bases, with 4 bases between. The CDR3 has 13 residues. The CDR3 DNA reads TGTGCCAGCAGCCAAGATCGGACCGGGGAGCTGTTTTTT. Translated, it gives CASSQDRTGELFF.

This chain links TRBV2 with TRBJ1-2; TRBD1 aligns across 9 bases. Germline CDR1 and CDR2: SNHLY and FYNNEI. The CDR3 covers 14 residues. With 8 bases clipped from V and 3 bases from J, the junction kept 7 bases outside the gene matches. CDR3 amino acids: CASYRRTGDYGYTF. The CDR3 bases are TGTGCCAGCTACCGGAGGACAGGGGACTATGGCTACACCTTC.

The chain uses TRBV6-5 and TRBJ2-7; no clear D. CDR1 is MNHEY and CDR2 is SVGAGI in the germline V gene. V was clipped by 0 bases and J by 6 bases, with 15 bases between them. This CDR3 has 15 amino acids. The CDR3 is CASSYSLIAAGEQYF. The DNA of the CDR3 is TGTGCCAGCAGTTACTCGTTAATCGCGGCAGGCGAGCAGTACTTC.

In nucleotides, the CDR3 is TGTGCCAGCAGCACCGGACAGGGGGACTATGGCTACACCTTC. It is translated as CASSTGQGDYGYTF. The rearrangement links TRBV5-4 to TRBJ1-2; 10 bases map to TRBD1. The CDR3 spans 14 residues. Germline V CDR1 and CDR2: SGHNT, YYREEE (reference sequence). V was pared by 4 bases and J by 3 bases, with 3 bases of the junction left unmatched.

CDR3 DNA sequence: TGCACCAGCAGCCAACCAGGGGCGGGCTACGAGCAGTACTTC. It encodes CTSSQPGAGYEQYF. This rearrangement joins TRBV1 to TRBJ2-7; the tabulated D call, TRBD1, remains unverified against the DNA. TRBV1 is a known pseudogene. The CDR3 consists of 14 residues.

The V call is TRBV13, the J call TRBJ2-7, with D unresolved. The ends were cut back, 5 bases at V and 3 bases at J, with 5 bases in the middle. This CDR3 has 11 amino acids. Per germline, CDR1 PRHDT and CDR2 FYEKMQ (reference sequence). As DNA, the CDR3 is TGTGCCAGCAGCGCCGACTACGAGCAGTACTTC. Translation gives CASSADYEQYF.

V is TRBV6-5 and J is TRBJ1-4; 8 bases are a match to TRBD1. With V trimmed by 6 bases and J by 4 bases, 7 bases remained unmatched. This CDR3 is built from 15 residues. Germline V gene sequence: CDR1 MNHEY, CDR2 SVGAGI. The CDR3 reads CASRDQGALNEKLFF. DNA of the CDR3: TGTGCCAGCAGAGATCAGGGGGCGCTTAATGAAAAACTGTTTTTT.

The chain has TRBV7-2 and TRBJ2-7, with D perhaps matching TRBD2 (6 bases). Trimming took 5 bases from V and 5 from J, leaving 16 bases between them. Germline-derived CDR1 and CDR2 are SGHTA and FQGNSA. The CDR3 runs 14 residues. The CDR3 sequence is CASSLQGGRNEQYF. CDR3 nucleotide sequence: TGTGCCAGCAGCCTCCAGGGAGGACGGAACGAGCAGTACTTC.

DNA of the CDR3: TGTGCCTGGAGACCAACAGGTACCTACGAGCAGTACTTC. Translated: CAWRPTGTYEQYF. V gene TRBV30 combines with J gene TRBJ2-7, with a weak D call TRBD1 (5 bases). Germline CDR1 is GTSNPN and CDR2 is SVGIG (reference sequence). CDR3 size: 13 residues. Trimming removed 3 bases from V and 2 bases from J, with 11 bases in between.

The sample holds a few counts of this clone. The chain joins TRBV6-5 to TRBJ1-1, with 9 bases identical to TRBD1. CDR3 size: 15 residues. Germline values: CDR1 MNHEY, CDR2 SVGAGI. The trim removed 8 bases at V and 1 base at J, leaving 8 bases unmatched. The CDR3 region has the DNA TGTGCCAGCGCCCCTCGACAGGGGGGGAACACTGAAGCTTTCTTT. This translates into CASAPRQGGNTEAFF.

The rearrangement uses TRBV30 and TRBJ1-6; 7 bases are shared with TRBD1. Germline V gene data show CDR1 as GTSNPN and CDR2 as SVGIG (reference sequence). V shed 2 bases and J 4 bases; nucleotides not matched to a gene: 8. This CDR3 has 16 residues. The CDR3 protein is CAWSSDRDRYNSPLHF. The DNA of the CDR3 is TGTGCCTGGAGTAGCGACCGGGACAGATATAATTCACCCCTCCACTTT.

The chain couples TRBV6-5 to TRBJ2-1; 9 nucleotides line up with TRBD2. The CDR3 has 14 amino acids. Looked up from germline, CDR1 is MNHEY and CDR2 is SVGAGI. J lost 6 bases, V lost 4 bases, and 4 bases had no gene match. The CDR3 DNA is TGTGCCAGCAGTTTGAGACTAGCGGCCAATGAGCAGTTCTTC. Its translation is CASSLRLAANEQFF.

The V gene is TRBV6-1, the J gene TRBJ2-3, with D possibly being TRBD1 or TRBD2 (5 bases each). The germline V gene has CDR1 MNHNS and CDR2 SASEGT. Trimming took 3 bases from V and 2 from J, leaving 9 bases between them. The CDR3 sequence is 14 residues long. The CDR3 sequence is CASSDLGTTDTQYF. In DNA, the CDR3 is TGTGCCAGCAGTGATTTGGGGACCACAGATACGCAGTATTTT.

This chain links TRBV18 with TRBJ1-2, with D unclear. The length of the CDR3 is 14 residues. CDR1 is KGHSH, CDR2 LQKENI, per germline. With 6 bases removed from V and 6 bases from J, the gap between germline ends came to 17 bases. CDR3 sequence: CASSLNGQLDGYTF. The CDR3 region has the DNA TGTGCCAGCTCCCTGAATGGGCAGCTAGATGGCTACACCTTC. Supplemented by reference TRBV18 and TRBJ1-2, the full variable domain reads NAGVMQNPRHLVRRRGQEARLRCSPMKGHSHVYWYRQLPEEGLKFMVYLQKENIIDESGMPKERFSAEFPKEGPSILRIQQVVRGDSAAYFCASSLNGQLDGYTFGSGTRLTVV.